Following are 16 T cell receptor beta chains from one sample sequenced in a study of blood T cell repertoires in COVID-19. Produced via immunoSEQ multiplex PCR; TCRdb's table is partial and in-frame only. The sample has under 350,000 clones; 86% are singletons. Material for sequencing was peripheral blood. The receptors stem from a man in his late teens or twenties with active or convalescent COVID-19.

The chain employs TRBV6-2 or TRBV6-3 and TRBJ1-2; possible D gene TRBD1, 6 bases. Germline V CDR1 and CDR2: MNHEY, SVGEGT. V was clipped by 5 bases and J by 6 bases, with 16 bases between them. This CDR3 comprises 14 residues. CDR3 bases: TGTGCCAGCAGTATAACCCTCAGGGGAGATGGCTACACCTTC. Translating gives CASSITLRGDGYTF.

The CDR3 DNA is TGTGCCAGCTCACTCGGAGTGAACACTGAAGCTTTCTTT. Protein product: CASSLGVNTEAFF. This chain uses TRBV18 with TRBJ1-1; D unclear. This CDR3 region has 13 residues. CDR1 KGHSH and CDR2 LQKENI come from the germline V gene. The V end lost 4 bases, the J end lost 0 bases, and 6 bases lay between the germline ends.

J is TRBJ2-5 and V is TRBV5-3, with TRBD2 matching 7 bases. TRBV5-3 is known as an ORF, though its function is uncertain. The trim removed 0 bases at V and 2 bases at J, leaving 7 bases unmatched. The CDR3 runs 16 residues. The CDR3 sequence: CARSLDCGTTQETQYF. The CDR3 coding sequence is TGTGCCAGAAGCTTGGACTGTGGGACTACTCAAGAGACCCAGTACTTC.

This sequence joins TRBV7-9 and TRBJ1-6, with unresolved D. CDR1 SEHNR and CDR2 FQNEAQ come from the germline V gene (reference sequence). The length of the CDR3 is 15 residues. Trimming stripped 1 base from V and 7 bases from J, with 11 bases between. CDR3 nucleotides: TGTGCCAGCAGCTTAGAAGAGGGAGGGAATTCACCCCTCCACTTT. It codes for CASSLEEGGNSPLHF.

The chain combines TRBV27 with TRBJ2-1; 8 positions match TRBD2. From germline, CDR1 is MNHEY and CDR2 SMNVEV (reference sequence). V gave up 7 bases and J gave up 6 bases; unmatched junction bases: 17. This CDR3 is 17 amino acids long. CDR3 protein: CASKWNPRGGQGNEQFF. The CDR3, as DNA: TGTGCCAGCAAGTGGAACCCTCGGGGGGGCCAGGGCAATGAGCAGTTCTTC.

The V gene is TRBV28, the J gene TRBJ1-6; D uncertain. Germline CDR1 and CDR2: MDHEN and SYDVKM. V lost 3 bases and J 6 bases, leaving 12 bases between the germline ends. This CDR3 has 15 residues. CDR3 protein: CASSFPQAPNSPLHF. CDR3 in DNA: TGTGCCAGCAGTTTCCCCCAGGCCCCTAATTCACCCCTCCACTTT. The full variable domain, completed using reference TRBV28 and TRBJ1-6, is DVKVTQSSRYLVKRTGEKVFLECVQDMDHENMFWYRQDPGLGLRLIYFSYDVKMKEKGDIPEGYSVSREKKERFSLILESASTNQTSMYLCASSFPQAPNSPLHFGNGTRLTVT.

The chain links TRBV2 to TRBJ2-1, with 7 bases matching TRBD1. Germline V lookup: CDR1 SNHLY, CDR2 FYNNEI. Unmatched junction bases numbered 15, after V lost 7 bases and J lost 9 bases. The CDR3 contains 15 residues. CDR3 protein: CASITKRGQDSEQFF. CDR3 nucleotide sequence: TGTGCCAGCATCACAAAAAGGGGGCAAGATAGTGAGCAGTTCTTC.

The chain uses TRBV11-3 and TRBJ2-5; D perhaps matches TRBD2 (6 bases). The CDR3 is 14 amino acids. Trimming took off 5 bases at V and 5 bases at J, with 15 bases between the two ends. The germline CDR1 and CDR2 sequences are SGHNT and YENEEA. The CDR3 DNA reads as TGTGCCAGCAGCATTGCCTCGGGACTGGAGACCCAGTACTTC. Protein product: CASSIASGLETQYF.

This chain uses TRBV11-2 with TRBJ1-4, with 8 bases fitting TRBD1. Germline V gene data show CDR1 as SGHAT and CDR2 as FQNNGV. The ends lost 5 bases at V and 14 bases at J; junction bases unmatched: 16. The CDR3 covers 15 residues. The CDR3 DNA reads as TGTGCCAGCAGCCCCGGGGACAGGAGAATGAAAATGCTGTTTTTT. The encoded protein is CASSPGDRRMKMLFF.

V is TRBV11-2 and J is TRBJ1-4; no clear D gene. This CDR3 comprises 15 residues. CDR1 and CDR2 from the germline V gene are SGHAT and FQNNGV. V lost 0 bases and J 4 bases, leaving 9 bases between the germline ends. CDR3 protein: CASSLDWQVNEKLFF. The CDR3 coding sequence is TGTGCCAGCAGCTTAGACTGGCAGGTTAATGAAAAACTGTTTTTT.

The chain couples TRBV2 to TRBJ1-1; D is unresolved. Germline-derived CDR1 and CDR2 are SNHLY and FYNNEI. The length of the CDR3 is 12 residues. The V gene lost 1 base and the J gene lost 4 bases, with 4 bases spanning the gap. The CDR3 coding sequence is TGTGCCAGCAGTGAAGGGGCCACTGAAGCTTTCTTT. It encodes CASSEGATEAFF.

The chain uses TRBV30 and TRBJ1-6; 8 nucleotides match TRBD1. Germline loops: CDR1 GTSNPN, CDR2 SVGIG (reference sequence). V trimming: 5 bases; J trimming: 4 bases; junction bases outside the gene matches: 7. The CDR3 length is 15 residues. CDR3 nucleotide sequence: TGTGCCTGGGGCGACAGGGGTTTGTATAATTCACCCCTCCACTTT. Translating it yields CAWGDRGLYNSPLHF.

This chain joins TRBV6-5 and TRBJ2-1; unclear D gene. CDR3 size: 13 residues. Trimming stripped 7 bases from V and 1 base from J, with 8 bases between. CDR1 and CDR2 (germline): MNHEY, SVGAGI. The CDR3 coding sequence is TGTGCCAGCAAGGAGCCGTCCTACAATGAGCAGTTCTTC. It yields the protein CASKEPSYNEQFF.

The chain has TRBV2 and TRBJ2-1, with D possibly being TRBD2 (6 bases). The germline V gene encodes CDR1 SNHLY and CDR2 FYNNEI. This CDR3 has 13 amino acids. The V and J ends lost 6 bases and 4 bases respectively, with 10 bases between them. The CDR3 protein is CASRVGLYNEQFF. Here the CDR3 DNA reads TGTGCCAGCAGGGTGGGACTGTACAATGAGCAGTTCTTC.

The gene calls are TRBV3-1 (or the pseudogene TRBV3-2) and TRBJ1-5, with D tentatively TRBD1 (5 bases). V was clipped by 1 base and J by 6 bases, with 13 bases between them. Germline CDR1 is LGHDT and CDR2 is YNNKEL (reference sequence). CDR3 length: 15 residues. The DNA of the CDR3 is TGTGCCAGCAGCCAAGGCTCAGGGTATAGTCAGCCCCAGCATTTT. This codes for CASSQGSGYSQPQHF.

V and J are TRBV13 and TRBJ2-5; TRBD1 matches at 11 bases. CDR1 PRHDT and CDR2 FYEKMQ come from the germline V gene (reference sequence). J was trimmed by 1 base and V by 2 bases; bases with no gene match: 3. The CDR3 runs to 16 residues. The CDR3 loop reads CASSLRGTGGQETQYF. In DNA form, the CDR3 reads TGTGCCAGCAGCTTAAGGGGGACAGGGGGCCAAGAGACCCAGTACTTC.